This T cell receptor (beta chain) is from a study of blood T cell repertoires in COVID-19. Losses at the gene ends were 4 bases for V and 4 bases for J; bases not matched to a gene: 4. This CDR3 contains 16 residues. The germline V gene encodes CDR1 MNHEY and CDR2 SVGAGI. The method was immunoSEQ multiplex PCR; TCRdb's version includes in-frame clones alone and lacks a portion of them. The profile shows around 230,000 clones, approximately 84% of them singletons. Sequencing was carried out using PBMCs or T cells enriched from blood (not recorded which). This receptor was identified in a woman between 35 and 50 years old with acute COVID-19. The chain recombines TRBV6-5 with TRBJ2-1; 13 nucleotides agree with TRBD2. This CDR3 is CASSSTSGRTYNEQFF. In DNA form, the CDR3 reads TGTGCCAGCAGTTCGACTAGCGGGAGGACTTACAATGAGCAGTTCTTC.